Listed below are T cell receptor beta chains from one sample, sequenced in a study of T cell responses to AZD1222 COVID-19 vaccine. Here immunoSEQ multiplex PCR was the method, and the copy in TCRdb shows in-frame clones only, minus some. The data show 65,000 to 90,000 clones, 86% seen once. This material consisted of peripheral blood, taken on day 0 of AZD1222 vaccination. All receptors derive from an adult in good health. Each CDR3 is given with its conserved first and last residue. A D gene is named only where the DNA matches it firmly.

D gene	V gene	J gene	CDR3 DNA	CDR3 protein
TRBD1	TRBV10-3	TRBJ2-6	TGTGCCATCAGTGAGGATGACAGGGAAACTGGGGCCAACGTCCTGACTTTC	CAISEDDRETGANVLTF
.	TRBV10-3	TRBJ1-3	TGTGCCATCAGTGAGATGCAATCGGGAAACACCATATATTTT	CAISEMQSGNTIYF
TRBD2	TRBV28	TRBJ2-1	TGTGCCAGCTCCTCCGGGACTAGCGGGAACAATGAGCAGTTCTTC	CASSSGTSGNNEQFF
TRBD2	TRBV7-3	TRBJ2-3	TGTGCCAGCAGCTTAAGCGGGACTAGCGAAAGCACAGATACGCAGTATTTT	CASSLSGTSESTDTQYF
TRBD1	TRBV25-1	TRBJ1-2	TGTGCCAGCAAAGAGACAGGGGGTGTACATGGCTACACCTTC	CASKETGGVHGYTF
TRBD1	TRBV9	TRBJ2-7	TGTGCCAGCAGCGCAACACCGACAGGGGGGGCCTACGAGCAGTACTTC	CASSATPTGGAYEQYF
TRBD1	TRBV7-9	TRBJ1-6	TGTGCCAGCAGCTTTGGGACAGATAATTCACCCCTCCACTTT	CASSFGTDNSPLHF
TRBD1	TRBV5-1	TRBJ1-4	TGCGCCAGCAGCCCTGGACAGGGGTGGGGCAATAATGAAAAACTGTTTTTT	CASSPGQGWGNNEKLFF
TRBD1	TRBV10-1	TRBJ1-1	TGCGCCAGCAATGGACAGGGTGACACTGAAGCTTTCTTT	CASNGQGDTEAFF
TRBD1	TRBV6-5	TRBJ1-1	TGTGCCAGCAGTTTCATGGACAGGGGCAGCACTGAAGCTTTCTTT	CASSFMDRGSTEAFF
TRBD2	TRBV4-1	TRBJ2-7	TGCGCCAGCAGCCTGAGGTTCGCGGGAGTGGTATACGAGCAGTACTTC	CASSLRFAGVVYEQYF
TRBD1	TRBV27	TRBJ1-5	TGTGCCAGCAGTTCAATACAGGGGGCAGTTGGTAGCGTTAGCAATCAGCCCCAGCATTTT	CASSSIQGAVGSVSNQPQHF
.	TRBV19	TRBJ1-5	TGTGCCAGTAGTCATCAGGGTGGCAATCAGCCCCAGCATTTT	CASSHQGGNQPQHF
TRBD2	TRBV7-3	TRBJ2-1	TGTGCCAGCAGTCTTACTAGCGGGAGTGGCAATGAGCAGTTCTTC	CASSLTSGSGNEQFF
TRBD2	TRBV5-4	TRBJ2-3	TGTGCCAGCAGTATCTCCGGGACTAGTAGTCTCGGTCGGACAGATACGCAGTATTTT	CASSISGTSSLGRTDTQYF
.	TRBV3-1/TRBV3-2	TRBJ1-4	TGTGCCAGCAGCCAGCAACAAGAAAAACTGTTTTTT	CASSQQQEKLFF
.	TRBV28	TRBJ2-6	TGTGCCAGCAGCTATCTATCTGGGGCCAACGTCCTGACTTTC	CASSYLSGANVLTF
.	TRBV10-3	TRBJ1-1	TGTGCCATCAGTGAACTGGGGCTCGACACTGAAGCTTTCTTT	CAISELGLDTEAFF
.	TRBV11-3	TRBJ2-7	TGTGCCAGCAGCTCCTCTCCGGGGGCCCCCTACGAGCAGTACTTC	CASSSSPGAPYEQYF
.	TRBV5-6	TRBJ2-5	TGTGCCAGCTCAAAACTAGGTCCTTCGGAGACCCAGTACTTC	CASSKLGPSETQYF